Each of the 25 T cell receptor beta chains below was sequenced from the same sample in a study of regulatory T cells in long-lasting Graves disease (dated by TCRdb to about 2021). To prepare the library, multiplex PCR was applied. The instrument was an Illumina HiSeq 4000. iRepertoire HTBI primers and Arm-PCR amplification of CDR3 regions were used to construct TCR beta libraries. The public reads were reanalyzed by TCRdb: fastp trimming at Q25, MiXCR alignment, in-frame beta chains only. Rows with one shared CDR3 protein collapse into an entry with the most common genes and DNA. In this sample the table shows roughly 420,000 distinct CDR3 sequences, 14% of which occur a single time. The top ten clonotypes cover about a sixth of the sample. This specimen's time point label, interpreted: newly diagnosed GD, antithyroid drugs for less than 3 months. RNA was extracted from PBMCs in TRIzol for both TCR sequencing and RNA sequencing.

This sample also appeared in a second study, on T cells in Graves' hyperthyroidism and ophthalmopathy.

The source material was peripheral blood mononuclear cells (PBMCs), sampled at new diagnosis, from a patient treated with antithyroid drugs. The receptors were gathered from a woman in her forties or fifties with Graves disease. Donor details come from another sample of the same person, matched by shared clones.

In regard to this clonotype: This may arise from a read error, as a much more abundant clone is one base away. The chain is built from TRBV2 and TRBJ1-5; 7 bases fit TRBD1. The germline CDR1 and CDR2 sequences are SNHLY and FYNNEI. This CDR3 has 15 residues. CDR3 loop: CASSETGSSNQPQRF. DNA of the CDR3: TGTGCCAGCAGTGAGACAGGGTCAAGCAATCAGCCCCAGCGTTTT.

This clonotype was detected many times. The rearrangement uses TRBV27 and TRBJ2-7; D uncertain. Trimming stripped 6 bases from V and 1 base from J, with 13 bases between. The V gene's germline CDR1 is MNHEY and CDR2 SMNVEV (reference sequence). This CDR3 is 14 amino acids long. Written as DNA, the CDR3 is TGTGCCAGCAGCCTGAGCAGAGAGTCCTACGAGCAGTACTTC. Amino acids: CASSLSRESYEQYF.

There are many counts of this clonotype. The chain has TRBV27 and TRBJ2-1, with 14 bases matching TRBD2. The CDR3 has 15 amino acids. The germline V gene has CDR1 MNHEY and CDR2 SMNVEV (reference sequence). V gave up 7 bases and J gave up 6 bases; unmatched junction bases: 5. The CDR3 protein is CASNGGTSGSNEQFF. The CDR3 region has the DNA TGTGCCAGCAACGGGGGGACTAGCGGGAGCAATGAGCAGTTCTTC.

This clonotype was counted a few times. The CDR3 bases are TGTGCCAGCAGTGGAGGCACCTCGGGGGCCAACGTCCTGACTTTC. Its protein product is CASSGGTSGANVLTF. The rearrangement uses TRBV6-1 and TRBJ2-6; D not certain. Germline V lookup: CDR1 MNHNS, CDR2 SASEGT. The CDR3 sequence is 15 residues long. Deletions cut 4 bases from V and 4 bases from J, with 11 bases between.

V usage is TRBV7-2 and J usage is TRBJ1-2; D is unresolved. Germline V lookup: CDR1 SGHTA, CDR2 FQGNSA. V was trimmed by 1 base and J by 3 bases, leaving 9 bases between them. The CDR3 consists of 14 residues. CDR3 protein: CASSLDPYDYGYTF. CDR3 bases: TGTGCCAGCAGCTTAGATCCTTATGACTATGGCTACACCTTC.

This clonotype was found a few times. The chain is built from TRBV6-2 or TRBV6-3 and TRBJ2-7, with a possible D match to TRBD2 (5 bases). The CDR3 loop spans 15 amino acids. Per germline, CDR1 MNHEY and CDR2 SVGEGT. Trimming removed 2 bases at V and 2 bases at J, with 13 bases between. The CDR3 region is CASSYVSGVPYEQYF. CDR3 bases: TGTGCCAGCAGTTACGTTTCCGGGGTACCCTACGAGCAGTACTTC.

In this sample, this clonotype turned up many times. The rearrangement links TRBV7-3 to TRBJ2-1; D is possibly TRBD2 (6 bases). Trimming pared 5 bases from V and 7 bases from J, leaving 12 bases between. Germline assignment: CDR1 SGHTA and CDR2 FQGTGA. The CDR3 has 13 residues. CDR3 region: CASSRPGLNEQFF. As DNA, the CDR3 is TGTGCCAGCAGCCGGCCGGGACTTAATGAGCAGTTCTTC.

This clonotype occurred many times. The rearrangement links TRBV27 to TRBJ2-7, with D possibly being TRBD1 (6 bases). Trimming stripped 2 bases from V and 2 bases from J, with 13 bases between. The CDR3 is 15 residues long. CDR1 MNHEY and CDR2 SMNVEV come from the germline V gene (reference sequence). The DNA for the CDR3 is TGTGCCAGCAGTTTAAGGCCCCGACAGGCCTACGAGCAGTACTTC. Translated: CASSLRPRQAYEQYF.

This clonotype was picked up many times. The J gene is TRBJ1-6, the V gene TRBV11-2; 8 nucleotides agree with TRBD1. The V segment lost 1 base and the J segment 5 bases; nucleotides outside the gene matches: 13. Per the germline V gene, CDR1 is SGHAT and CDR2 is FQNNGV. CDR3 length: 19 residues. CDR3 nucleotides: TGTGCCAGCAGCTTAGGTAGAATTTTGGGACAGGAGCATAATTCACCCCTCCACTTT. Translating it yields CASSLGRILGQEHNSPLHF.

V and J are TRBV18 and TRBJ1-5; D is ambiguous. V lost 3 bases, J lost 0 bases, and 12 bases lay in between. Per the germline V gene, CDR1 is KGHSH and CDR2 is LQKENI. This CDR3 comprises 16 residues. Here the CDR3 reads CASSPTDGYSNQPQHF. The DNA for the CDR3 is TGTGCCAGCTCACCCACGGACGGATATAGCAATCAGCCCCAGCATTTT. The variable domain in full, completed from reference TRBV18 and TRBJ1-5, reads NAGVMQNPRHLVRRRGQEARLRCSPMKGHSHVYWYRQLPEEGLKFMVYLQKENIIDESGMPKERFSAEFPKEGPSILRIQQVVRGDSAAYFCASSPTDGYSNQPQHFGDGTRLSIL.

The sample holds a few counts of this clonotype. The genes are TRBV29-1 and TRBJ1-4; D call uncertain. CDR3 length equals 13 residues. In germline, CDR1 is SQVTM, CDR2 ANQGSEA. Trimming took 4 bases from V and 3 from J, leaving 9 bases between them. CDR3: CSVAATANEKLFF. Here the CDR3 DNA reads TGCAGCGTTGCCGCCACTGCTAATGAAAAACTGTTTTTT.

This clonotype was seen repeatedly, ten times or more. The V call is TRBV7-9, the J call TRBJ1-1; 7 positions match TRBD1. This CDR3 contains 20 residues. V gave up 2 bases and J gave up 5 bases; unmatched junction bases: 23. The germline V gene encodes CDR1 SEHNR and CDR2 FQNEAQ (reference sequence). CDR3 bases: TGTGCCAGCAGCTTAACGATAGGGGGCCAATTTATAGCTAAGAGGACTGAAGCTTTCTTT. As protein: CASSLTIGGQFIAKRTEAFF.

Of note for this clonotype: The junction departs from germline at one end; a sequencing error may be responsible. The CDR3 loop is CASSSEFSGDTIYF. CDR3 bases: TGTGCCAGCAGCTCGGAATTCTCTGGAGACACCATATATTTT. The V gene is TRBV11-2, the J gene TRBJ1-3; D unclear. CDR1 SGHAT and CDR2 FQNNGV come from the germline V gene. The CDR3 spans 14 residues.

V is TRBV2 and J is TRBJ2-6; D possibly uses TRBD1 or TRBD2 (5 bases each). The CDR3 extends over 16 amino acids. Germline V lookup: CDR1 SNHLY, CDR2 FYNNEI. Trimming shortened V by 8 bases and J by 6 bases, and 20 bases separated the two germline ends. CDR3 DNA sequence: TGTGCCAGCTCAGGGACCGCCCCCGGGACGGCCAACGTCCTGACTTTC. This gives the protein CASSGTAPGTANVLTF.

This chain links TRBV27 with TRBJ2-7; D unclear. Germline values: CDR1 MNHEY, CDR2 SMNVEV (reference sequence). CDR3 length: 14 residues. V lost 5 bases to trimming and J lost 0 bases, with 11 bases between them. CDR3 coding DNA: TGTGCCAGCAGTGCTCGAGGCCTCTCCTACGAGCAGTACTTC. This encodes CASSARGLSYEQYF.

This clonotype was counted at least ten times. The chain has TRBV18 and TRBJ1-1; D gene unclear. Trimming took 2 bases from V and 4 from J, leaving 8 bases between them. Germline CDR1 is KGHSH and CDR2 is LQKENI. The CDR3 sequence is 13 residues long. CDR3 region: CASSPVEATEAFF. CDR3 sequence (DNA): TGTGCCAGCTCACCAGTGGAGGCCACTGAAGCTTTCTTT.

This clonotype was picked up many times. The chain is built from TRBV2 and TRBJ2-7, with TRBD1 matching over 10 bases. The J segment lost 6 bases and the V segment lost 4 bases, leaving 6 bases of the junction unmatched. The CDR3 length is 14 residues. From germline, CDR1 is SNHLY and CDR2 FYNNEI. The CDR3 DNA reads TGTGCCAGCAGTGTGGAGACAGGGGGCCCCGAGCAGTACTTC. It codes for CASSVETGGPEQYF.

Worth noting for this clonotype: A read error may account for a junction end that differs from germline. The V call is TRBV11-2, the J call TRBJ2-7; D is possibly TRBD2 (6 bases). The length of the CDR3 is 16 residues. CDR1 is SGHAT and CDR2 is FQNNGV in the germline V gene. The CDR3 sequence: CASSPLGGRGSYEQHF. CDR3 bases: TGTGCCAGCAGCCCCCTGGGGGGTCGGGGCTCCTACGAGCAGCACTTC.

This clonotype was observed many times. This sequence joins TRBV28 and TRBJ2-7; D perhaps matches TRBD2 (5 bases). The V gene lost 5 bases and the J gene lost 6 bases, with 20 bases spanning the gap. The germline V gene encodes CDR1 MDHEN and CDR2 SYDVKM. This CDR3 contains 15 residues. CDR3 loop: CASSPTLLGGLEQYF. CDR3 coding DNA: TGTGCCAGCAGTCCCACCCTACTAGGAGGCCTCGAGCAGTACTTC.

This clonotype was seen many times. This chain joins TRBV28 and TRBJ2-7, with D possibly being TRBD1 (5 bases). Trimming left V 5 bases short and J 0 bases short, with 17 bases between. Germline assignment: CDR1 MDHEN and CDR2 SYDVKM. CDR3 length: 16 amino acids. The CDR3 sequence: CASSQGVWGSSYEQYF. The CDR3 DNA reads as TGTGCCAGCAGTCAAGGGGTCTGGGGCAGCTCCTACGAGCAGTACTTC.

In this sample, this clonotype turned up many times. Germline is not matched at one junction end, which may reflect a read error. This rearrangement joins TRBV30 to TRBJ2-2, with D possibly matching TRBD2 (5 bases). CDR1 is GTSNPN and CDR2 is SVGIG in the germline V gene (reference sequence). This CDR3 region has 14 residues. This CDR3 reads CAWRMRPGTGELSF. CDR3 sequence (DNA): TGTGCCTGGAGGATGAGGCCCGGCACCGGGGAGCTGTCTTTT.

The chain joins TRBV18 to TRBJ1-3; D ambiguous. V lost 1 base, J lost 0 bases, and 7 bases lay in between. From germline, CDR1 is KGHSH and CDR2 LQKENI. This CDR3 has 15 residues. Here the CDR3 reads CASSPQEGSGNTIYF. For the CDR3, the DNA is TGTGCCAGCTCACCACAGGAGGGCTCTGGAAACACCATATATTTT.

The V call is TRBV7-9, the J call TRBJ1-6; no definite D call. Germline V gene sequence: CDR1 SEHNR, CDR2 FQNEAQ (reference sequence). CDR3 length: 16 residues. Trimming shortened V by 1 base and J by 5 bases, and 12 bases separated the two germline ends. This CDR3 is CASSLGTSKDNSPLHF. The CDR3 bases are TGTGCCAGCAGCTTAGGGACCTCCAAGGATAATTCACCCCTCCACTTT. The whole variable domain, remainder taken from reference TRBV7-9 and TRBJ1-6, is DTGVSQNPRHKITKRGQNVTFRCDPISEHNRLYWYRQTLGQGPEFLTYFQNEAQLEKSRLLSDRFSAERPKGSFSTLEIQRTEQGDSAMYLCASSLGTSKDNSPLHFGNGTRLTVT.

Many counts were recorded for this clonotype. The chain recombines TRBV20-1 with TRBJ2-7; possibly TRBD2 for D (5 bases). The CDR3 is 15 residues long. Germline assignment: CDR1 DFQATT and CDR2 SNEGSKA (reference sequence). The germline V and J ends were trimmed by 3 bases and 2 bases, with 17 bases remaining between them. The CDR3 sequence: CSASLATHSTYEQYF. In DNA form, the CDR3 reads TGCAGTGCTAGCCTAGCCACCCATTCGACCTACGAGCAGTACTTC.

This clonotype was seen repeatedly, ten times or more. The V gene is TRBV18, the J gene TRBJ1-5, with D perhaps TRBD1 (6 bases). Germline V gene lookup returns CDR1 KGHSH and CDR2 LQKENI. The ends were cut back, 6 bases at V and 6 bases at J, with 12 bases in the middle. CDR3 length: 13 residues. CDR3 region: CASSFEGGQPQHF. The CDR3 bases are TGTGCCAGCTCGTTCGAAGGGGGTCAGCCCCAGCATTTT.